These T cell receptor beta chains were read from a single sample in a study of cytomegalovirus exposure and HLA in healthy donors. Here immunoSEQ multiplex PCR was the method, and the copy in TCRdb shows in-frame clones only, minus some. Its table lists roughly 190,000 clones. The sequenced sample consisted of PBMCs. These receptors were collected from a man younger than 40 in good health and CMV-seronegative. Both conserved end residues are part of each CDR3. The order of the fields is CDR3 protein, CDR3 DNA, D gene, V gene, J gene. D genes are given only for firm matches.

CASSFPVSGANVLTF	TGTGCCAGCAGTTTTCCCGTCTCTGGGGCCAACGTCCTGACTTTC	.	TRBV28	TRBJ2-6
CASSLEGSSYEQYF	TGTGCCAGCAGCTTAGAAGGGAGCTCCTACGAGCAGTACTTC	.	TRBV7-2	TRBJ2-7
CASSVAGTPNQPQHF	TGTGCCAGCAGCGTAGCCGGGACACCGAATCAGCCCCAGCATTTT	.	TRBV9	TRBJ1-5
CSVRSGTPGTQYF	TGCAGCGTTCGTAGCGGGACCCCTGGGACCCAGTACTTC	TRBD2	TRBV29-1	TRBJ2-5
CASSPSGSSYNEQFF	TGTGCCAGCAGCCCTAGCGGGAGCTCCTACAATGAGCAGTTCTTC	TRBD2	TRBV7-3	TRBJ2-1
CATSRSKGLAGGWLTNAGELFF	TGTGCCACCAGCCGAAGTAAGGGACTAGCGGGAGGGTGGCTCACGAACGCCGGGGAGCTGTTTTTT	TRBD2	TRBV15	TRBJ2-2
CASSEARAGYTF	TGTGCCAGCAGTGAAGCGCGGGCCGGCTACACCTTC	.	TRBV2	TRBJ1-2
CASKSSGANVLTF	TGTGCCAGCAAGAGCTCTGGGGCCAACGTCCTGACTTTC	.	TRBV6-4	TRBJ2-6
CASSATGGTEAFF	TGTGCCAGCAGTGCGACAGGGGGCACTGAAGCTTTCTTT	TRBD1	TRBV27	TRBJ1-1
CASSLGHRGDREQYF	TGTGCCAGCAGCTTGGGACACAGGGGCGATCGGGAGCAGTACTTC	TRBD1	TRBV27	TRBJ2-7
CASSLSGRGRETQYF	TGTGCCAGCAGTTTATCGGGCAGGGGGCGGGAGACCCAGTACTTC	TRBD1	TRBV27	TRBJ2-5
CASSETRPGQGYDGYTF	TGTGCCAGCAGTGAAACTCGACCGGGACAGGGGTACGATGGCTACACCTTC	TRBD1	TRBV25-1	TRBJ1-2
CASSAGRGQGTGQPQHF	TGTGCCAGCAGCGCTGGACGGGGACAGGGGACGGGTCAGCCCCAGCATTTT	TRBD1	TRBV2	TRBJ1-5
CASSRLTGTGSSYEQYF	TGTGCCAGCAGCCGTCTAACCGGGACAGGGAGCTCCTACGAGCAGTACTTC	TRBD1	TRBV7-9	TRBJ2-7
CASSPHVVAGGSDTQYF	TGTGCCAGCAGCCCCCACGTCGTGGCGGGAGGATCCGATACGCAGTATTTT	TRBD2	TRBV4-2	TRBJ2-3
CAISDRDEQFF	TGTGCCATCAGTGACCGGGATGAGCAGTTCTTC	.	TRBV10-3	TRBJ2-1
CASSQRGQGVSPQHF	TGCGCCAGCAGCCAGAGGGGGCAGGGGGTCTCGCCTCAGCATTTT	TRBD1	TRBV4-1	TRBJ1-5
CASSPHRESYEQYF	TGTGCCAGCAGTCCCCACAGGGAGTCCTACGAGCAGTACTTC	.	TRBV27	TRBJ2-7
CASSKPSGTYEQYF	TGTGCCAGTAGTAAGCCTAGCGGCACCTACGAGCAGTACTTC	TRBD2	TRBV19	TRBJ2-7
CASSIDMWVTEAFF	TGTGCCAGCTCAATCGACATGTGGGTCACTGAAGCTTTCTTT	.	TRBV18	TRBJ1-1
CANSEGAGAYEQYF	TGTGCCAACAGTGAGGGGGCAGGAGCCTACGAGCAGTACTTC	TRBD1	TRBV2	TRBJ2-7
CASSYSNRVNTEAFF	TGTGCCAGCAGTTACTCGAACAGGGTGAACACTGAAGCTTTCTTT	.	TRBV6-5	TRBJ1-1
CASSLQGATSTDTQYF	TGCGCCAGCAGCTTACAGGGGGCGACAAGCACAGATACGCAGTATTTT	TRBD1	TRBV5-1	TRBJ2-3
CVRSSEMCGYTF	TGTGTCAGAAGCTCCGAGATGTGTGGCTACACCTTC	.	TRBV7-5	TRBJ1-2
CASLPWDRGLEQYF	TGTGCCAGCCTTCCTTGGGACAGGGGGCTCGAGCAGTACTTC	TRBD1	TRBV2	TRBJ2-7
CSVGPQGAGEKLFF	TGCAGCGTTGGGCCACAGGGGGCTGGAGAAAAACTGTTTTTT	TRBD1	TRBV29-1	TRBJ1-4
CASSLGTGAKDTQYF	TGTGCCAGCAGCCTTGGGACAGGGGCGAAAGATACGCAGTATTTT	TRBD1	TRBV11-2	TRBJ2-3